The present TCR beta chain was sequenced within a study of CD8 T cells in ankylosing spondylitis. Study-level findings and limits: Clones linked to disease, bearing a CD8+ phenotype, were relatively rare in peripheral blood. The authors reported significant enrichment of disease-linked clones in matched ankylosing spondylitis synovial fluid. Ankylosing spondylitis blood appeared to be characterized by a TCR beta motif of several highly homologous variants.

The table lists this clonotype with a few counts. The target antigen is unknown. V gave up 5 bases and J gave up 5 bases; unmatched junction bases: 9. CDR1 SGHTA and CDR2 FQGNSA come from the germline V gene. This CDR3 region has 16 residues. Quantitative 5'-RACE with molecular barcodes was used to make the TCR beta libraries. TCRdb itself ran the 5' RACE reads through MiXCR, one entry per CDR3 protein. The sample lists approximately 500,000 distinct CDR3 sequences; roughly an eighth were seen once. V is TRBV7-2 and J is TRBJ1-5; 10 bases are a match to TRBD1. The source of this sequence is a male donor with ankylosing spondylitis. Sequenced material: blood, either unsorted or a sorted T cell fraction (not recorded which). This chain's CDR3 is CASSTRTGGFDQPQHF. The CDR3 DNA is TGTGCCAGCAGCACAAGGACAGGGGGTTTCGATCAGCCCCAGCATTTT.